This TCR beta chain was sequenced in a study of cytomegalovirus exposure and HLA in healthy donors. Findings and caveats of the study: Researchers had no immune exposure information except CMV serostatus available. As a later analysis showed, a missense DCLRE1C variant was linked to trimming of TCR beta V- and J-genes.

The CDR3 length is 16 residues. The trim removed 4 bases at V and 4 bases at J, leaving 3 bases unmatched. Germline V gives CDR1 ENHRY, CDR2 SYGVKD. A remark on this clone: The antigen remains undetermined.

The PCR made use of 60 Vbeta and 13 Jbeta primers. Profiling relied on immunoSEQ multiplex PCR, and the TCRdb table lists in-frame clones only, not all of them. The table lists about 93,000 clones, 78% of them singletons. Sequenced material: PBMCs. The clonotype originates from a woman in her 40s in good health and CMV-seronegative. The chain employs TRBV10-3 and TRBJ2-2, with 13 bases matching TRBD2. The CDR3 DNA reads TGTGCCATCAGTGGACTAGCGGGAGGAGGCACCGGGGAGCTGTTTTTT. Encoded protein: CAISGLAGGGTGELFF.